Sequencing of this T cell receptor (beta chain) was carried out in a study of cytomegalovirus exposure and HLA in healthy donors. The PCR contained 60 Vbeta and 13 Jbeta primers. The method was immunoSEQ multiplex PCR; TCRdb's version includes in-frame clones alone and lacks a portion of them. The sample holds about 160,000 clones; 73% are singletons and the top ten take around 1.6%. V gave up 4 bases and J gave up 4 bases; unmatched junction bases: 7. This CDR3 contains 15 residues. Germline V CDR1 and CDR2: MNHEY, SVGAGI. The specimen sequenced was PBMCs. The origin of this receptor is a woman under 30 in good health and CMV-seronegative. The genes are TRBV6-5 and TRBJ2-7, with 10 bases matching TRBD1. CDR3 sequence (DNA): TGTGCCAGCAGTTCCCGGACAGGGGGGAGGTACGAGCAGTACGTC. It specifies CASSSRTGGRYEQYV.